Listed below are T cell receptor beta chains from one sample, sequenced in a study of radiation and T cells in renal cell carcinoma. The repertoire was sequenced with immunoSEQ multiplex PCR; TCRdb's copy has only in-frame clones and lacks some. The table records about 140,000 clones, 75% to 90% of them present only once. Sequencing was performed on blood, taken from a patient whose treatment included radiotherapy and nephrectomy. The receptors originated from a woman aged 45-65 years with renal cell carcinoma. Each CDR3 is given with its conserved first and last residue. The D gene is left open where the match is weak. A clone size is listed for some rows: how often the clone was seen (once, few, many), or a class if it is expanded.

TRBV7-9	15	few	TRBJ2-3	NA	TGTGCCAGCAGCCGACTAGGGGAGAGCACAGATACGCAGTATTTT	CASSRLGESTDTQYF
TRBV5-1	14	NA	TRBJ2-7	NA	TGCGCCAGCAGCTTGGAGAATGGTGGGCGTGAGCAGTACTTC	CASSLENGGREQYF
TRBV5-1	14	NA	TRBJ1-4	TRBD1	TGCGCCAGCAGGCGGGGACAGGGGGCTGAAAAACTGTTTTTT	CASRRGQGAEKLFF
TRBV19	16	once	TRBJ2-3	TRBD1	TGTGCCAGTAGCCGTGGACCCGGGACAGGGGAAGATACGCAGTATTTT	CASSRGPGTGEDTQYF
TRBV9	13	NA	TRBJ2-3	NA	TGTGCCAGCAGCGTCCTTAGCACAGATACGCAGTATTTT	CASSVLSTDTQYF
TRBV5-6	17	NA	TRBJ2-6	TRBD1	TGTGCCAGCAGCCCGGGGACAGGGGCTATGGGGGCCAACGTCCTGACTTTC	CASSPGTGAMGANVLTF
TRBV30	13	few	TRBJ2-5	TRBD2	TGTGCCTGGAGGTCTAGCGGGGAACGGGCCCAGTACTTC	CAWRSSGERAQYF
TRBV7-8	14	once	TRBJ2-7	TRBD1	TGTGCCAGCAGCCGGGGGCAGGGGGCTTACGAGCAGTACTTC	CASSRGQGAYEQYF
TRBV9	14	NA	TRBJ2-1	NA	TGTGCCAGCAGCCCAACGGCCCTGGGCGGTGAGCAGTTCTTC	CASSPTALGGEQFF
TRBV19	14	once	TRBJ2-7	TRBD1	TGTGCCAGTAGTATAATACAGGGGAGCTACGAGCAGTACTTC	CASSIIQGSYEQYF
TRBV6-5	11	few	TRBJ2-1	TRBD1	TGTGCCAGCAGTTCAGGACAGGGGCAGTTCTTC	CASSSGQGQFF
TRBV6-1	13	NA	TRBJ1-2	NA	TGTGCCAGCAGTGAAGTTAACAGGGATGGCTACACCTTC	CASSEVNRDGYTF
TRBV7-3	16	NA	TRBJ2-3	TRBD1	TGTGCCAGCAGCTTATTCGGGGACAGCCCCACAGATACGCAGTATTTT	CASSLFGDSPTDTQYF
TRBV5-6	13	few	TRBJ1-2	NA	TGTGCCAGCAACCTGCAGGGGAACTATGGCTACACCTTC	CASNLQGNYGYTF
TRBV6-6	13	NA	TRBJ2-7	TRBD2	TGTGCCAGCAGTTACGCGGGAGTAGGCGAGCAGTACTTC	CASSYAGVGEQYF
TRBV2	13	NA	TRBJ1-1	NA	TGTGCCAGCAGTGAGAAGGGATACACTGAAGCTTTCTTT	CASSEKGYTEAFF
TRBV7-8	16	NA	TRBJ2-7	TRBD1	TGTGCCAGCAGCTCGCGAAGGGGGCCGAGCTCCTACGAGCAGTACTTC	CASSSRRGPSSYEQYF
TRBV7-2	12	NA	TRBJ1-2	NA	TGTGCCAGCAGCTTAATAAGTCTTTGGTACACCTTC	CASSLISLWYTF
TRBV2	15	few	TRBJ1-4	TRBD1	TGTGCCACCCAGACGCAGGGACAGGGCGGTGAAAAACTGTTTTTT	CATQTQGQGGEKLFF
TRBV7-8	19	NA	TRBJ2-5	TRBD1	TGTGCCAGCAGTTCGGGCATGTCAAGGACAGGAACGTACCAAGAGACCCAGTACTTC	CASSSGMSRTGTYQETQYF
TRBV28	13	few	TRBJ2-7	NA	TGTGCCAGCAGTTTACCCTATGTACGCGAGCAGTACTTC	CASSLPYVREQYF
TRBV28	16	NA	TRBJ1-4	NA	TGTGCCAGCAGTCAGGACCTCGGGGCTACTAATGAAAAACTGTTTTTT	CASSQDLGATNEKLFF
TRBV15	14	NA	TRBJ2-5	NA	TGTGCCACCAGCAGAGATCTATCAGGGGAGACCCAGTACTTC	CATSRDLSGETQYF
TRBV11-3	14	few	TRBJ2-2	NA	TGTGCCAGCAGCTTAGAGGCAGCCACCGGGGAGCTGTTTTTT	CASSLEAATGELFF
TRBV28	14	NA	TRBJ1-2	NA	TGTGCCAGCAGTCGAAGTCTGGAGTACTATGGCTACACCTTC	CASSRSLEYYGYTF
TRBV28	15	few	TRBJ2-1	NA	TGTGCCAGCAGTTTAAACCTTGGATCCTACAATGAGCAGTTCTTC	CASSLNLGSYNEQFF
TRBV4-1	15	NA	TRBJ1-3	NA	TGCGCCAGCAGCCAGGTTTTAGTCTCTGGAAACACCATATATTTT	CASSQVLVSGNTIYF
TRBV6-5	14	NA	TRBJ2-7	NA	TGTGCCAGCAGTTACGCGCAGGGGTTGAATGAGCAGTACTTC	CASSYAQGLNEQYF
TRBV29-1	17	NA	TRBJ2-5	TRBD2	TGCAGCGGGCGGACTAGCGGGGGCGCAACCTACCTAGGGACCCAGTACTTC	CSGRTSGGATYLGTQYF
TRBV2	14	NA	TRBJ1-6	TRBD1	TGTGCCAGTAAATCACAGGGGGGGAGGTCACCCCTCCACTTT	CASKSQGGRSPLHF
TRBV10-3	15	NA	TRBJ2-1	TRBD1	TGTGCCATCAGTGAGTTCGGGACAGGGGAGGCTGAGCAGTTCTTC	CAISEFGTGEAEQFF
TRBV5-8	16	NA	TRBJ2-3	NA	TGTGCCAGCAGCCTCGGTTCGACCCGGCCCACAGATACGCAGTATTTT	CASSLGSTRPTDTQYF
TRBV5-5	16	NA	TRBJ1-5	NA	TGTGCCAGCAGGGCCGACCTTCGCGGGTACCATCAGCCCCAGCATTTT	CASRADLRGYHQPQHF
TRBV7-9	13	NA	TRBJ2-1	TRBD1	TGTGCCAGCAGTTCGGACAGGGACAATGAGCAGTTCTTC	CASSSDRDNEQFF
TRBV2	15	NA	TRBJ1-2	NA	TGTGCCAGCAGTGATCGAGGGGCGGGACTCTATGGCTACACCTTC	CASSDRGAGLYGYTF
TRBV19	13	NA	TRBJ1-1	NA	TGTGCCAGTAGGCGAGGAATGAACACTGAAGCTTTCTTT	CASRRGMNTEAFF
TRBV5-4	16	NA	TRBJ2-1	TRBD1	TGTGCCAGCAGCTTATCTCCGGGACAGGCCAACAATGAGCAGTTCTTC	CASSLSPGQANNEQFF